This TCR beta chain was sequenced during a study of blood T cells in healthy people across ages. It was with a sample-barcoded 5' primer and a J-beta primer mix that a second PCR of about 6 to 12 cycles was run. A single record per CDR3 protein comes from TCRdb applying MiXCR to the 5' RACE reads. The table includes roughly 1.6 million distinct CDR3 sequences, 34% detected once. Study results and limitations: The authors considered diversity estimates from one million T cells to be underestimates.

PBMCs numbering at least 6.5 million were isolated per sample. Regarding this clonotype: Antigen specificity is unknown.

The CDR3 is 15 amino acids. Germline V gene data show CDR1 as MNHEY and CDR2 as SVGAGI. V lost 2 bases, J lost 1 base, and 3 bases stayed unmatched. The chain recombines TRBV6-5 with TRBJ1-1, with 8 positions matching TRBD1. Material: blood. The receptor was isolated from a woman between 25 and 40 years old in good health. Written as DNA, the CDR3 is TGTGCCAGCAGTTACCTACAGGGGGGGAACACTGAAGCTTTCTTT. This translates into CASSYLQGGNTEAFF.